The source of this T cell receptor (beta chain) is a study of blood T cell repertoires in COVID-19. Germline assignment: CDR1 SEHNR and CDR2 FQNEAQ (reference sequence). Trimming pared 7 bases from V and 0 bases from J, leaving 18 bases between. CDR3 length equals 17 residues. Sequencing used immunoSEQ multiplex PCR; TCRdb keeps in-frame clones, though not all of them. Among a few hundred thousand clones listed, around 88% were seen once. The rearrangement links TRBV7-9 to TRBJ2-2, with D possibly being TRBD2 (7 bases). This receptor was obtained from a woman aged 45-59 years with acute or convalescent COVID-19. The source material was peripheral blood. The CDR3 DNA reads TGTGCCAGCATCCCCCTGGGGGGGGGCGCGAACACCGGGGAGCTGTTTTTT. Translated: CASIPLGGGANTGELFF.